This T cell receptor beta chain was sequenced in a study of metastatic and nonmetastatic thyroid tumors. Turning to the study itself: Across peripheral blood and tumor or nodule tissue samples taken from malignant and benign thyroid patients, the repertoires were compared with one another. Study findings and constraints: Across blood and tumor, TCR beta diversity in malignant thyroid tumors was reportedly significantly higher than in benign nodules.

Prior to thyroid surgery, none of the patients had received any treatment. This clone was observed a few times. The antigen remains unidentified. The CDR3 has 15 amino acids. The V gene lost 6 bases and the J gene lost 4 bases, with 18 bases spanning the gap. Source study methods: The study's classifier, a distant-metastasis tool for papillary thyroid cancer, was built using CDR3 differences across clinicopathological groups. TCRdb redid the clone calls on the PCR reads using MiXCR. These V and J calls derive from TCRdb rather than the authors' analysis. The table includes almost 15,000 clones, 25% to 35% detected once.

V is TRBV12-3 or TRBV12-4 and J is TRBJ1-2, with D possibly being TRBD1 (6 bases). This TCR was recovered from a male donor with papillary thyroid cancer or a benign thyroid nodule (not recorded which). Some clones in this sample may be carry-over from other donors' samples. Sequenced sample: tumor tissue. The CDR3 is CASRTSLGTTYGYTF. CDR3 bases: TGTGCCAGCAGAACCTCCCTGGGGACAACCTATGGCTACACCTTC.